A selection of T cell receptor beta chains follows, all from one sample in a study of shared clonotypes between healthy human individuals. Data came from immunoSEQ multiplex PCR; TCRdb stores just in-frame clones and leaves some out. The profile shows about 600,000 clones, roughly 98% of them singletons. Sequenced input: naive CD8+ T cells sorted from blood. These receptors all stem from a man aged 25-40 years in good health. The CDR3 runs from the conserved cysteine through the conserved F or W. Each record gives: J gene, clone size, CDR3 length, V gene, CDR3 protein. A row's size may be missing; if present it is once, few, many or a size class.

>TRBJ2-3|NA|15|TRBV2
CASSVRLASTDTQYF
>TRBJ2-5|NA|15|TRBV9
CASSVLGQAQETQYF
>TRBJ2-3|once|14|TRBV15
CATSSGVYTDTQYF
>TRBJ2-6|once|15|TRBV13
CASSLGLSGANVLTF
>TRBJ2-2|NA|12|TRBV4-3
CASSQITGELFF
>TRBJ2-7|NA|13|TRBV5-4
CASSFGPFYEQYF
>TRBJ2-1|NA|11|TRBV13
CASSLGDEQFF
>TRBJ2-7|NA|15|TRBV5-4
CASSRPTGNSYEQYF
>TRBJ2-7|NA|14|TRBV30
CAWSVSGLSYEQYF
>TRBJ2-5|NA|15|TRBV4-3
CASSQDGESQETQYF
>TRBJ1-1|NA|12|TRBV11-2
CASSLDSVEAFF
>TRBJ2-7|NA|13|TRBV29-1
CSVQWDSAYEQYF
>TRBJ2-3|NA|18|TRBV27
CASSFLIEGLGSTDTQYF
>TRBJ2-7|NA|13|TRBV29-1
CSVLLTGSYEQYF
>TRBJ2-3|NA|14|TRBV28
CASIPSGMPDTQYF
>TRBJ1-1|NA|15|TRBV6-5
CASSWDRGENTEAFF
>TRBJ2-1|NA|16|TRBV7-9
CASSNLGQNSYNEQFF
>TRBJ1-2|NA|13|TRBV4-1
CASSQASNYGYTF
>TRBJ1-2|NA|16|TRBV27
CASSLSGRGLMNGYTF
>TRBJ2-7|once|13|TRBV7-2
CASRRTDSYEQYF
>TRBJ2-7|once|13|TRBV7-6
CASRRANSYEQYF
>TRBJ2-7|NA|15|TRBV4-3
CASSSGTGVYDEQYF
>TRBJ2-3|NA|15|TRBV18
CASSLTSGTSDTQYF
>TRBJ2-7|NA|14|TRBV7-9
CASSLGPRQVQQYF
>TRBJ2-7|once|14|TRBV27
CASSEAGPSYEQYF
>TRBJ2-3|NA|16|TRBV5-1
CASSFAPDRVTDTQYF
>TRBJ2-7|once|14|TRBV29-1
CSVRQVPGSYEQYF
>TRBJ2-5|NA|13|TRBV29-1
CSVVPDDQETQYF
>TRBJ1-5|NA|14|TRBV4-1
CASRGPGYNQPQHF
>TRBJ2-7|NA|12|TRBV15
CATSRDGYEQYF
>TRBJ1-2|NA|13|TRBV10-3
CAISEGLTEGYTF
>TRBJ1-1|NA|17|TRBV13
CASSLVLQDRANTEAFF
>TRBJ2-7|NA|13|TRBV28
CASSLLASSEQYF
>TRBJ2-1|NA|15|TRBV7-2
CASTSDSGTYNEQFF
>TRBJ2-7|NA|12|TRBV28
CASTSGIYEQYF
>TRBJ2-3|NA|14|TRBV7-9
CASSLEGLTDTQYF
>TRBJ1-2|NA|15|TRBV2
CASSESPGANYGYTF
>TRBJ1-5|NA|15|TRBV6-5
CASSPGTGGDQPQHF
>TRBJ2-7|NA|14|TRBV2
CASSDGIGAVEQYF
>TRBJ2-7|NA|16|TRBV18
CASSPGQGVNNYEQYF